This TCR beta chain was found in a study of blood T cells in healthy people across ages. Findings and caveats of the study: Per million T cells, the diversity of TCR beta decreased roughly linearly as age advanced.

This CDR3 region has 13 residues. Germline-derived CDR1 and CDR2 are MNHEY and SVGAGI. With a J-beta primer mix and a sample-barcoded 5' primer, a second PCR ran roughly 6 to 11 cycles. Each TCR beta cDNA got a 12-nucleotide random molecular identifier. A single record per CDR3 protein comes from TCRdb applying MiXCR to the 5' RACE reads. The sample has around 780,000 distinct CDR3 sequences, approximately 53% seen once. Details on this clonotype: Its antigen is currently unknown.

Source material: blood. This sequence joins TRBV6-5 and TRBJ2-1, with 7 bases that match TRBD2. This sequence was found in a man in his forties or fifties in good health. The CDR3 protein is CAAGRVMNNEQFF. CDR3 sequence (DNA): TGTGCGGCGGGGAGGGTCATGAACAATGAGCAGTTCTTC.